This TCR beta chain was observed in a study of CD8 T cells in ankylosing spondylitis. The study's findings and limits: A TCR beta motif made of about eight highly homologous variants seemed typical of ankylosing spondylitis blood.

Germline CDR1 is MDHEN and CDR2 is SYDVKM. The CDR3 length is 14 residues. The V and J ends lost 6 bases and 6 bases, in that order; junction bases with no gene match: 9. It was by quantitative 5'-RACE with molecular barcodes that TCR beta libraries were made. From the 5' RACE reads, TCRdb called clonotypes with MiXCR, one entry per CDR3 protein. The sample has 150,000 to 200,000 distinct CDR3 sequences; around a tenth are singletons. This clonotype was counted many times. What it binds is not known. Sequencing was carried out using blood, either unsorted or a sorted T cell fraction (not recorded which). The clonotype comes from a male donor with ankylosing spondylitis or in good health (not recorded which). The chain joins TRBV28 to TRBJ2-5, with 8 positions matching TRBD1. CDR3 loop: CASSFAGGRQTQYF. The CDR3 nucleotides read TGTGCCAGCAGCTTTGCAGGGGGCAGGCAGACCCAGTACTTC. Full variable domain (outside the CDR3, taken from reference TRBV28 and TRBJ2-5): DVKVTQSSRYLVKRTGEKVFLECVQDMDHENMFWYRQDPGLGLRLIYFSYDVKMKEKGDIPEGYSVSREKKERFSLILESASTNQTSMYLCASSFAGGRQTQYFGPGTRLLVL.